These T cell receptor beta chains were read from a single sample in a study of cytomegalovirus exposure and HLA in healthy donors. Produced via immunoSEQ multiplex PCR; TCRdb's table is partial and in-frame only. This listing includes about 74,000 clones. The sequencing input was PBMCs. Receptor source: a female donor in good health and CMV-seropositive. Each CDR3 is given with its conserved first and last residue.

V | CDR3
TRBV28 | CASGRPGQTAGTQYF
TRBV13 | CASSLRRAERETQYF
TRBV15 | CATSRTARGAVSVSGANVLTF
TRBV7-6 | CASSLGRYYEQYF
TRBV28 | CASSLLDSGQYF
TRBV7-2 | CASSLGGLAQENEQFF
TRBV28 | CASSPRELNYGYTF
TRBV27 | CASRQGGLSNQPQHF
TRBV9 | CASSGRTGVYNEQFF
TRBV28 | CASSHGLAGEYF
TRBV6-6 | CASSDFARPEKTQYF
TRBV30 | CAWSGRTGRTNEKLFF
TRBV7-9 | CASSAKGLAGGSEQFF
TRBV19 | CASSKVPDFGNTIYF
TRBV4-1 | CASSFPGQGSYEQYF
TRBV6-5 | CASKTDRSYTEAFF
TRBV29-1 | CSVGGTGNYGYTF
TRBV5-6 | CASSLASGSSDTQYF
TRBV28 | CASTSGQRTYEQYF
TRBV6-1 | CASSEHRGYGYTF
TRBV7-3 | CASSLWAGRGTDTQYF
TRBV7-2 | CASSLDKTETQYF
TRBV2 | CASRLRLAGGPNEQFF
TRBV10-1 | CASILWREVGGELFF
TRBV28 | CASSLGTSGRISYEQYF
TRBV28 | CASRGTGGGVNPYEQYF
TRBV4-2 | CASSYRTGTGEQYF
TRBV5-6 | CASSLGGNFRALHF
TRBV5-1 | CASQLYPGTGIEAFF
TRBV30 | CARSQGENGETQYF
TRBV5-1 | CASSQGANRNTIYF
TRBV29-1 | CSGARLAGYNEQFF
TRBV7-9 | CASSLQGADEQYF
TRBV15 | CATSRVSGAIRTDTQYF
TRBV7-6 | CASSSGRAGEQYF
TRBV27 | CASSFARNEKLFF
TRBV7-6 | CASSFSSGRDNEQFF
TRBV27 | CASRLQGSNEQFF
TRBV2 | CASRISGDGYTF
TRBV15 | CATSRAGTNYNEQFF
TRBV18 | CASSPGGSYEQYF
TRBV5-5 | CASSPPSQGYTF
TRBV4-2 | CASSYRAGGTEADEQFF
TRBV7-9 | CASSRASVGNTIYF
TRBV9 | CASSVNPGTGDSPLHF
TRBV18 | CASSPTSGQGETQYF
TRBV5-4 | CASSLRGYTEAFF
TRBV2 | CASSEMGAWTEAFF
TRBV14 | CASRKGGQSYEQYF
TRBV5-1 | CASSLVATNYGYTF
TRBV10-3 | CAISDDRGRGLGYTF